The text below deals with one T cell receptor beta chain. Its target is unknown. The donors, healthy Caucasians from Russia, were aged about 6 to 100. Through a sample-barcoded 5' primer and a J-beta primer mix, a second PCR was run for 7 to 11 cycles. The authors tagged each cDNA molecule using a template-switch adaptor with 12 random nucleotides. Every individual sample yielded 3 million or more paired-end reads (each containing CDR3). TCRdb re-called the 5' RACE reads through MiXCR, storing one row per CDR3 protein. The repertoire consists of just under 750,000 distinct CDR3 sequences, with 22% occurring once and the leading ten covering roughly 22%. V was clipped by 2 bases and J by 2 bases, with 15 bases between them. Germline CDR1 is MDHEN and CDR2 is SYDVKM. This CDR3 spans 16 amino acids. The data belong to a study of blood T cells in healthy people across ages. Notes on the study in general: Measured against age, TCR beta diversity per million T cells decreased in a roughly linear manner.

This receptor was taken from an older man in good health. The sample taken for sequencing was blood. This rearrangement joins TRBV28 to TRBJ1-2; maybe TRBD1 (5 bases). CDR3 sequence (DNA): TGTGCCAGCAGTTTAGGTTATGAGGACAAGAACTATGGCTACACCTTC. It yields the protein CASSLGYEDKNYGYTF.